This is a list of T cell receptor beta chains from one sample in a study of T cell responses to AZD1222 COVID-19 vaccine. Only in-frame clones appear in the TCRdb table, and some are missing; sequencing was by immunoSEQ multiplex PCR. The sample yields about 130,000 clones, approximately 88% seen once. Sequenced material: peripheral blood, taken on day 0 of AZD1222 vaccination. The receptors stem from an adult in good health. The CDR3 runs from the conserved cysteine through the conserved F or W. D genes are given only for firm matches. Only some rows state a clone size, as once, few, many or a class for expanded clones.

J	V	size	D	CDR3	DNA
TRBJ2-2	TRBV11-3	NA	NA	CASSFTSRVGRTGELFF	TGTGCCAGCAGCTTCACAAGTAGGGTAGGGAGGACCGGGGAGCTGTTTTTT
TRBJ1-5	TRBV16	NA	NA	CASSRHGQTNQPQHF	TGTGCCAGCAGCCGCCACGGACAGACCAATCAGCCCCAGCATTTT
TRBJ1-5	TRBV28	NA	NA	CASSFPGVGNQPQHF	TGTGCCAGCAGTTTCCCGGGGGTCGGCAATCAGCCCCAGCATTTT
TRBJ2-2	TRBV19	NA	TRBD2	CASSRAGVRVGELFF	TGTGCCAGTAGCCGCGCGGGAGTTAGGGTTGGGGAGCTGTTTTTT
TRBJ2-3	TRBV2	few	NA	CASRGWVAGFGTDTQYF	TGTGCCAGCAGGGGGTGGGTCGCGGGGTTTGGGACAGATACGCAGTATTTT
TRBJ2-5	TRBV6-2/TRBV6-3	few	NA	CASSYSETQYF	TGTGCCAGCAGTTACTCGGAGACCCAGTACTTC
TRBJ1-5	TRBV6-5	NA	NA	CASSYGGASNQPQHF	TGTGCCAGCAGTTACGGGGGGGCAAGCAATCAGCCCCAGCATTTT
TRBJ1-1	TRBV11-2	NA	TRBD1	CASSFGQGQMNTEAFF	TGTGCCAGCAGCTTCGGACAGGGGCAGATGAACACTGAAGCTTTCTTT
TRBJ1-6	TRBV7-2	NA	NA	CASSLGRRGNSPLHF	TGTGCCAGCAGCTTAGGGCGAAGGGGTAATTCACCCCTCCACTTT
TRBJ2-7	TRBV10-2	NA	TRBD2	CASSDLRGVYEQYF	TGCGCCAGCAGTGACCTCCGGGGGGTATACGAGCAGTACTTC
TRBJ1-2	TRBV10-3	NA	NA	CAISRTDGYTF	TGTGCCATCAGCAGGACAGACGGCTACACCTTC
TRBJ2-5	TRBV5-4	NA	TRBD2	CASSLAGTSGKETQYF	TGTGCCAGCAGCTTGGCCGGGACTAGCGGTAAAGAGACCCAGTACTTC
TRBJ2-1	TRBV4-3	NA	TRBD2	CASSQDREVRGEQFF	TGCGCCAGCAGCCAAGACCGGGAGGTTAGGGGTGAGCAGTTCTTC
TRBJ1-5	TRBV19	NA	NA	CASSGAKGFQPQHF	TGTGCCAGTAGTGGGGCGAAGGGATTCCAGCCCCAGCATTTT
TRBJ2-5	TRBV5-4	NA	TRBD2	CASSFGLAGETQYF	TGTGCCAGCAGCTTCGGACTAGCAGGAGAGACCCAGTACTTC
TRBJ1-3	TRBV30	NA	NA	CAWNRETGNTIYF	TGTGCCTGGAACAGGGAAACTGGAAACACCATATATTTT
TRBJ1-3	TRBV7-2	NA	TRBD1	CASSLGGTGRFGNTIYF	TGTGCCAGCAGCTTAGGCGGGACAGGGAGGTTTGGAAACACCATATATTTT
TRBJ2-7	TRBV19	NA	TRBD2	CASRESSSGSSYEQYF	TGTGCCAGTAGGGAGAGTTCTAGCGGGTCCTCCTACGAGCAGTACTTC
TRBJ1-4	TRBV9	NA	NA	CASSESGISEKLFF	TGTGCCAGCAGCGAGAGTGGGATAAGTGAAAAACTGTTTTTT
TRBJ2-7	TRBV7-9	NA	NA	CASSSSSYEQYF	TGTGCCAGCAGCTCGAGCTCCTACGAGCAGTACTTC
TRBJ1-2	TRBV10-3	NA	TRBD1	CAISESGGTLGYGYTF	TGTGCCATCAGTGAGTCAGGGGGCACCCTAGGGTATGGCTACACCTTC
TRBJ1-6	TRBV7-2	NA	NA	CASSLAGTNNSPLHF	TGTGCCAGCAGCTTAGCAGGGACTAATAATTCACCCCTCCACTTT
TRBJ1-2	TRBV5-4	NA	TRBD1	CASRLSTGSSYGYTF	TGTGCCAGCAGACTATCGACAGGGTCGAGCTATGGCTACACCTTC
TRBJ1-4	TRBV5-1	NA	TRBD1	CASSTGTADEKLFF	TGCGCCAGCAGCACCGGGACAGCGGATGAAAAACTGTTTTTT
TRBJ1-1	TRBV19	NA	NA	CASSISPGTEAFF	TGTGCCAGTAGTATATCCCCGGGCACTGAAGCTTTCTTT
TRBJ2-7	TRBV11-3	NA	NA	CASSLRWGNEQYF	TGTGCCAGCAGCCTCAGGTGGGGGAACGAGCAGTACTTC
TRBJ2-7	TRBV19	NA	TRBD1	CASSMGQGWGEQYF	TGTGCCAGTAGTATGGGACAGGGATGGGGCGAGCAGTACTTC
TRBJ2-2	TRBV4-3	NA	TRBD2	CASSQDIGAGDTGELFF	TGCGCCAGCAGCCAAGATATAGGAGCGGGAGATACCGGGGAGCTGTTTTTT
TRBJ2-5	TRBV29-1	NA	TRBD2	CSSGMLARKTQYF	TGCAGCAGCGGGATGCTTGCACGGAAGACCCAGTACTTC
TRBJ2-7	TRBV3-1/TRBV3-2	few	TRBD2	CASSREGLAGDEQYF	TGTGCCAGCAGCCGCGAAGGGCTAGCGGGGGACGAGCAGTACTTC
TRBJ1-6	TRBV4-2	NA	TRBD1	CASSFWAGGGGSPLHF	TGTGCCAGCAGCTTCTGGGCAGGAGGGGGCGGTTCACCCCTCCACTTT
TRBJ2-7	TRBV28	NA	NA	CASSFGSSETYEQYF	TGTGCCAGCAGTTTTGGGAGCTCCGAAACCTACGAGCAGTACTTC
TRBJ2-7	TRBV11-3	NA	NA	CASSLTTKSSYEQYF	TGTGCCAGCAGCTTAACCACTAAGAGCTCCTACGAGCAGTACTTC
TRBJ1-1	TRBV19	NA	NA	CASRLRDLNTEAFF	TGTGCCAGTAGACTCAGGGACCTGAACACTGAAGCTTTCTTT
TRBJ2-2	TRBV5-5	once	NA	CASSLGRLNTGELFF	TGTGCCAGCAGCTTGGGGCGGCTTAACACCGGGGAGCTGTTTTTT
TRBJ1-4	TRBV11-2	few	NA	CASSQKRGTGSANEKLFF	TGTGCCAGCAGCCAAAAGCGGGGAACAGGGTCAGCTAATGAAAAACTGTTTTTT
TRBJ1-4	TRBV7-8	NA	NA	CASSLVGTATNEKLFF	TGTGCCAGCAGCTTAGTGGGCACTGCAACTAATGAAAAACTGTTTTTT
TRBJ2-1	TRBV19	NA	TRBD2	CASSIEGGLADSYNEQFF	TGTGCCAGTAGTATAGAGGGGGGACTAGCGGATTCTTACAATGAGCAGTTCTTC
TRBJ2-5	TRBV18	NA	NA	CASSPRGGGQETQYF	TGTGCCAGCTCCCCCAGAGGAGGAGGGCAAGAGACCCAGTACTTC
TRBJ2-1	TRBV5-4	NA	NA	CASSGAGGRREWNNEQFF	TGTGCCAGCAGCGGGGCTGGGGGCCGGCGGGAGTGGAACAATGAGCAGTTCTTC
TRBJ1-1	TRBV5-1	NA	NA	CASSLDGGGGTEAFF	TGCGCCAGCAGCTTGGACGGGGGTGGCGGCACTGAAGCTTTCTTT
TRBJ2-2	TRBV11-2	NA	NA	CASSGGAWSGGELFF	TGTGCCAGCAGCGGGGGCGCATGGAGTGGCGGGGAGCTGTTTTTT
TRBJ2-3	TRBV29-1	NA	NA	CSVEDPGTSEDTQYF	TGCAGCGTTGAAGATCCGGGGACGAGCGAAGATACGCAGTATTTT
TRBJ2-7	TRBV6-5	few	TRBD1	CAIPRDSIYSYEQYF	TGTGCCATCCCCCGGGACAGCATTTACTCCTACGAGCAGTACTTC
TRBJ2-7	TRBV6-2/TRBV6-3	NA	NA	CASSSGTFAGEQYF	TGTGCCAGCAGCTCCGGGACTTTCGCCGGCGAGCAGTACTTC
TRBJ2-2	TRBV6-5	NA	NA	CASKIDSNTGELFF	TGTGCCAGCAAGATAGACAGTAACACCGGGGAGCTGTTTTTT
TRBJ2-2	TRBV11-2	NA	NA	CASSLAGTSTGELFF	TGTGCCAGCAGCTTAGCCGGGACCAGCACCGGGGAGCTGTTTTTT
TRBJ2-5	TRBV9	NA	NA	CASSVAAGRQETQYF	TGTGCCAGCAGCGTAGCTGCAGGGCGCCAAGAGACCCAGTACTTC